This T cell receptor (beta chain) was captured in a study of blood T cell repertoires in COVID-19. Some clones are missing from TCRdb's copy, which holds only in-frame ones; the method was immunoSEQ multiplex PCR. The top ten hold less than 1% of the sample, which has 250,000 to 350,000 clones, 89% seen once. CDR3 length: 14 residues. The V and J ends lost 5 bases and 5 bases, in that order; junction bases with no gene match: 8. CDR1 SGHAT and CDR2 FQNNGV come from the germline V gene. The chain links TRBV11-2 to TRBJ1-1; 7 nucleotides match TRBD1. The sequenced sample consisted of peripheral blood. This clonotype originated in a woman aged 35 to 49 who had recovered from COVID-19. The CDR3 DNA reads as TGTGCCAGCAGCCCACAGGGGCGCGGGACTGAAGCTTTCTTT. Translation: CASSPQGRGTEAFF.